These 3 T cell receptor beta chains were all obtained from the same sample, sequenced in a study of PD-L1 blockade in urothelial cancer (dated 2017 in TCRdb). Library method: the immunoSEQ multiplex PCR assay. As stored in TCRdb, this immuneACCESS dataset retains in-frame rearrangements with V and J assigned. A fraction of the clones does not appear; measured against another copy, unresolved V genes explain less than half of the discrepancy, and the remainder lacks a known reason. Here the sample has tens of thousands of clones; nearly 90% occur a single time. The top ten clones comprise about 7.6% of the sample. The time point label, read with the paper, signifies: peripheral blood 6 weeks after treatment start. The source was PBMCs, collected around atezolizumab (anti-PD-L1) treatment. The source is a man older than 75 with urothelial cancer.

This clone turned up a few times. V and J are TRBV7-2 and TRBJ2-7; TRBD1 matches at 9 bases. Germline CDR1 reads SGHTA; CDR2 reads FQGNSA. J was trimmed by 3 bases and V by 3 bases; bases with no gene match: 12. There are 17 residues in the CDR3. The CDR3: CASSLTGTGNNFYEQYF. CDR3 nucleotides: TGTGCCAGCAGCTTGACCGGGACAGGGAACAATTTCTACGAGCAGTACTTC.

In DNA, the CDR3 is TGCGCCAGCAGCCAAGGCCTAGTTCCTATCTACGAGCAGTACTTC. Protein product: CASSQGLVPIYEQYF. This chain uses TRBV4-1 with TRBJ2-7; D unclear. V lost 1 base to trimming and J lost 3 bases, with 13 bases between them. The CDR3 has 15 residues. CDR1 MGHRA and CDR2 YSYEKL come from the germline V gene.

V is TRBV5-1 and J is TRBJ1-4, with 9 nucleotides matching TRBD1. Germline V gives CDR1 SGHRS, CDR2 YFSETQ. V was pared by 4 bases and J by 5 bases, with 3 bases of the junction left unmatched. This CDR3 spans 14 amino acids. CDR3 DNA sequence: TGCGCCAGCAGCCCAGGACAGGGGAATGAAAAACTGTTTTTT. Translating gives CASSPGQGNEKLFF.